The following is a TCR beta chain sequence with its context. V gave up 4 bases and J gave up 3 bases; unmatched junction bases: 3. The length of the CDR3 is 13 residues. In germline, CDR1 is SQVTM, CDR2 ANQGSEA. Random hexamers were used to reverse transcribe the RNA input (about 0.45 to 1 ug). Across 54 Vbeta and 13 Jbeta, TCR beta CDR3 was amplified with immunoSEQ multiplex PCR. One entry per CDR3 protein results from TCRdb running MiXCR on the immunoSEQ multiplex PCR reads. The repertoire includes about 200,000 distinct CDR3 sequences, more than 90% of them detected once, and 0.093% sits in the top ten. TCR beta sequencing was performed on blood CD8+ and CD4+ T cells. The multiple sclerosis control cohort comprised treatment-naive individuals presenting with stable or active relapsing-remitting disease. Bulk CD8+ and CD4+ cells came from magnetic negative isolation; CD8+ TEMRA by FACS. This sample stems from a study of CD8 T cells in Susac syndrome.

The sequenced sample consisted of CD4+ T cells from PBMCs. This TCR was sampled from a human donor with multiple sclerosis. The V and J genes are TRBV29-1 and TRBJ1-5; TRBD1 matches at 7 bases. CDR3 coding DNA: TGCAGCGTTGCACAGGGGATCAATCAGCCCCAGCATTTT. It yields the protein CSVAQGINQPQHF.